These T cell receptor beta chains were read from a single sample in a study of Graves' ophthalmopathy and Graves' hyperthyroidism. TCRdb used MiXCR to reprocess the multiplex PCR reads, holding one entry per CDR3 protein. The sample records 400,000 to 500,000 distinct CDR3 sequences, roughly 21% being singletons. Source material: peripheral blood. Source of these receptors: a woman younger than 30 with stable Graves' hyperthyroidism. Each CDR3 is given with its conserved first and last residue. D genes are given only for firm matches. Clone size is shown for a subset of rows, as once, few, many or a class of expanded clone.

clone_size	d_call	v_call	j_call	cdr3_aa	cdr3_nt
many	-	TRBV7-2	TRBJ2-7	CASSFGRGYYEQYF	TGTGCCAGCAGCTTTGGACGCGGGTACTACGAGCAGTACTTC
many	TRBD1	TRBV24-1	TRBJ2-5	CATSGPGQYQETQYF	TGTGCCACCAGTGGACCGGGACAGTACCAAGAGACCCAGTACTTC
-	TRBD2	TRBV7-2	TRBJ2-7	CASSGTRFNEQYF	TGTGCCAGCAGCGGGACTAGATTTAACGAGCAGTACTTC
many	-	TRBV25-1	TRBJ2-7	CASSRYRDPAPYF	TGTGCCAGCAGTCGATACCGGGACCCCGCTCCGTACTTC
many	TRBD2	TRBV20-1	TRBJ2-5	CSVGLAGAQETQYF	TGCAGTGTTGGACTAGCGGGGGCCCAAGAGACCCAGTACTTC
few	-	TRBV6-1	TRBJ2-3	CASNTAMGYF	TGTGCCAGCAACACCGCGATGGGGTATTTT
many	TRBD1	TRBV6-1	TRBJ2-7	CASSEAAGGYEQYF	TGTGCCAGCAGTGAAGCTGCAGGGGGCTACGAGCAGTACTTC
-	TRBD1	TRBV18	TRBJ2-7	CASSEATGNYEQYF	TGTGCCAGCTCAGAGGCGACAGGGAACTACGAGCAGTACTTC
-	-	TRBV6-7	TRBJ2-2	CASSPLNCTGELFF	TGTGCCAGCAGTCCTTTGAACTGCACCGGGGAGCTGTTTTTT
many	TRBD1	TRBV27	TRBJ1-2	CASSLSTGGSYGYTF	TGTGCCAGCAGTTTATCGACAGGGGGGTCCTATGGCTACACCTTC
many	-	TRBV25-1	TRBJ1-1	CASSKPGRNTEAFF	TGTGCCAGCAGTAAGCCAGGGAGGAACACTGAAGCTTTCTTT
few	TRBD2	TRBV12-3/TRBV12-4	TRBJ2-2	CASSGLARRYTGELFF	TGTGCCAGCTCGGGACTAGCAAGGCGGTACACCGGGGAGCTGTTTTTT
many	-	TRBV28	TRBJ1-1	CASGRPGFTPNTEAFF	TGTGCCAGCGGTAGACCGGGGTTTACGCCGAACACTGAAGCTTTCTTT
many	-	TRBV12-3/TRBV12-4	TRBJ1-1	CASSPTVRPVAFF	TGTGCCAGCAGTCCCACGGTAAGGCCGGTTGCTTTCTTT
many	-	TRBV19	TRBJ1-5	CASSLSGAAGQPQHF	TGTGCCAGTAGTCTCTCCGGGGCGGCGGGGCAGCCCCAGCATTTT
many	-	TRBV11-2	TRBJ2-5	CASSLGKRTQYF	TGTGCCAGCAGCTTAGGTAAAAGGACCCAGTACTTC
many	TRBD2	TRBV19	TRBJ2-7	CASSIRSTGGEQYF	TGTGCCAGTAGTATACGGTCTACGGGGGGCGAGCAGTACTTC
few	TRBD2	TRBV20-1	TRBJ2-7	CSAGGSPREQYF	TGCAGTGCTGGCGGGAGCCCGCGCGAGCAGTACTTC
many	-	TRBV15	TRBJ2-7	CATSRDTQGGTYEQYF	TGTGCCACCAGCAGAGATACCCAGGGTGGGACCTACGAGCAGTACTTC
many	-	TRBV20-1	TRBJ2-7	CSARGDTGSDEQYF	TGCAGTGCTAGAGGGGACACGGGGAGTGACGAGCAGTACTTC
many	-	TRBV29-1	TRBJ2-5	CSVGGETQYF	TGCAGCGTTGGGGGCGAGACCCAGTACTTC
many	-	TRBV28	TRBJ2-7	CASRSGFAGYEQYF	TGTGCCAGCAGATCCGGATTCGCCGGCTACGAGCAGTACTTC
-	-	TRBV27	TRBJ2-2	CASSLRRAEGAGELFF	TGTGCCAGCAGTTTGAGGAGGGCCGAAGGGGCCGGGGAGCTGTTTTTT
many	-	TRBV7-9	TRBJ1-2	CASGTRSNYGYTF	TGTGCCAGCGGTACCCGCTCCAACTATGGCTACACCTTC
many	TRBD1	TRBV24-1	TRBJ2-7	CATSDFDRGLSYEQYF	TGTGCCACCAGTGACTTCGACAGGGGGCTCTCGTACGAGCAGTACTTC
many	-	TRBV7-9	TRBJ2-5	CASSPVLRGPETQYF	TGTGCCAGCAGCCCTGTCCTTCGGGGGCCAGAGACCCAGTACTTC
many	-	TRBV19	TRBJ1-1	CASTAGLSEAFF	TGTGCCAGTACCGCTGGGTTGTCTGAAGCTTTCTTT
-	TRBD1	TRBV12-3/TRBV12-4	TRBJ1-2	CASSLALSGGSGYTF	TGTGCCAGCAGTTTAGCGCTGTCAGGGGGCAGTGGCTACACCTTC